The 23 T cell receptor beta chains presented below share a single source sample, sequenced in a study of T-cell memory formation after mild COVID-19. TCRdb re-analysed the 5' RACE reads in MiXCR, keeping a single row per CDR3 protein. The table lists about 250,000 distinct CDR3 sequences, roughly 15% of them singletons. Sequenced: PBMCs or a T cell subset sorted from them (not recorded which). These receptors came from an adult woman who had mild COVID-19 (a few samples of this study predate the infection). Cell type and time point are not known.

This clonotype was found many times. The V and J genes are TRBV7-9 and TRBJ2-1, with 11 bases aligning to TRBD1. The length of the CDR3 is 14 residues. CDR1 is SEHNR and CDR2 is FQNEAQ in the germline V gene (reference sequence). V shed 9 bases, J shed 7 bases, and the junction held 8 bases outside the gene matches. This CDR3 reads CARAYGTGGNEQFF. The CDR3 DNA is TGTGCCAGAGCGTATGGGACAGGGGGGAATGAGCAGTTCTTC.

Ten or more counts support this clonotype. The genes are TRBV7-6 and TRBJ2-3, with TRBD1 matching 7 bases. The V gene's germline CDR1 is SGHVS and CDR2 FNYEAQ. The CDR3 has 16 residues. The ends lost 2 bases at V and 2 bases at J; junction bases unmatched: 7. The CDR3: CASSLYSDRVTDTQYF. For the CDR3, the DNA is TGTGCCAGCAGCTTATATAGCGACAGGGTCACAGATACGCAGTATTTT.

This clonotype was seen many times. This sequence joins TRBV5-6 and TRBJ2-3, with 14 bases identical to TRBD2. The CDR3 totals 16 residues. Germline CDR1 SGHDT, CDR2 YYEEEE. Trimming at V came to 2 bases and at J to 4 bases, leaving 3 bases not matched to a gene. In nucleotides, the CDR3 is TGTGCCAGCAGCTTTGGACTAGCGGGAGGAGCAGATACGCAGTATTTT. This gives the protein CASSFGLAGGADTQYF.

This clonotype appeared a few times. The chain has TRBV3-1 and TRBJ2-3, with TRBD1 as a possible D gene (6 bases). In germline, CDR1 is LGHDT, CDR2 YNNKEL (reference sequence). The CDR3 runs to 18 residues. V lost 0 bases and J lost 3, with 19 bases in between. The chain's CDR3 is CASSQDLTGTAGTDTQYF. CDR3 in DNA: TGTGCCAGCAGCCAAGACCTAACAGGGACGGCCGGGACAGATACGCAGTATTTT.

This clonotype was found many times. The chain combines TRBV5-1 with TRBJ1-1; TRBD1 is a possible D gene (5 bases). Germline CDR1 and CDR2: SGHRS and YFSETQ. V lost 0 bases, J lost 3 bases, and 12 bases lay in between. This CDR3 comprises 15 residues. CDR3 region: CASSLEGRDHTEAFF. As DNA, the CDR3 is TGCGCCAGCAGCTTGGAAGGCAGGGACCACACTGAAGCTTTCTTT.

This clonotype was picked up a small number of times. The chain links TRBV7-9 to TRBJ2-5; D ambiguous. Looked up from germline, CDR1 is SEHNR and CDR2 is FQNEAQ (reference sequence). The CDR3 is 13 residues long. Trimming cost V 5 bases and J 2 bases, with 9 bases left between them. DNA of the CDR3: TGTGCCAGCAGCCGCCAGGTACAAGAGACCCAGTACTTC. Translating gives CASSRQVQETQYF.

This clonotype was counted only a few times. V and J are TRBV25-1 and TRBJ2-3; D might be TRBD2 (6 bases). Trimming took off 8 bases at V and 1 base at J, with 13 bases between the two ends. The CDR3 is 14 amino acids. The germline V gene has CDR1 MGHDK and CDR2 SYGVNS. The CDR3 DNA reads TGTGCCAGCGGCGGTGGCGGGGGCACAGATACGCAGTATTTT. Translating gives CASGGGGGTDTQYF.

The rearrangement uses TRBV6-5 and TRBJ2-7; 8 bases line up with TRBD1. Trimming cost V 6 bases and J 2 bases; bases outside gene matches: 3. The CDR3 has 13 amino acids. The germline V gene encodes CDR1 MNHEY and CDR2 SVGAGI. The CDR3 here is CASRGTGTYEQYF. CDR3 nucleotides: TGTGCCAGCAGGGGGACAGGTACCTACGAGCAGTACTTC.

V gene TRBV7-7 combines with J gene TRBJ2-3; TRBD1 aligns across 7 bases. Germline-derived CDR1 and CDR2 are SSHAT and FNYEAQ (reference sequence). The trim removed 5 bases at V and 1 base at J, leaving 6 bases unmatched. This CDR3 contains 15 residues. The CDR3 DNA sequence: TGTGCCAGCAGCCCCGGACAGGCACGCACAGATACGCAGTATTTT. Translated, it gives CASSPGQARTDTQYF.

The sample holds a few counts of this clonotype. The chain links TRBV2 to TRBJ1-6; no firm D call. The CDR3 is made up of 12 amino acids. V lost 3 bases to trimming and J lost 11 bases, with 8 bases between them. Germline V gene data show CDR1 as SNHLY and CDR2 as FYNNEI. CDR3 residues: CASSDRSPPLHF. The CDR3 bases are TGTGCCAGCAGTGACAGGAGTCCACCCCTCCACTTT.

V and J are TRBV29-1 and TRBJ1-4; D unresolved. Germline lookup yields CDR1 SQVTM and CDR2 ANQGSEA. V was clipped by 6 bases and J by 7 bases, with 12 bases between them. The CDR3 runs 12 residues. The CDR3 nucleotides are TGCAGCGTCAGTATGAGAGGTGAAAAACTGTTTTTT. Amino acids: CSVSMRGEKLFF.

This clonotype was observed a few times. CDR3 DNA sequence: TGTGCCAGCAGCTTATATAACAATGAGCAGTTCTTC. It yields the protein CASSLYNNEQFF. The chain uses TRBV11-2 and TRBJ2-1; D remains unclear. The germline V and J ends were trimmed by 2 bases and 5 bases, with 4 bases remaining between them. The CDR3 is made up of 12 amino acids. CDR1 and CDR2 (germline): SGHAT, FQNNGV.

CDR3 sequence (DNA): TGCAGTGCTAGAGATGCAAGCGGGGGGTCTTACAATGAGCAGTTCTTC. Residues: CSARDASGGSYNEQFF. J is TRBJ2-1 and V is TRBV20-1, with 9 positions matching TRBD2. This CDR3 contains 16 residues. CDR1 DFQATT and CDR2 SNEGSKA come from the germline V gene (reference sequence). J lost 4 bases, V lost 0 bases, and 7 bases had no gene match.

This clonotype came up a few times. J is TRBJ1-1 and V is TRBV29-1, with D perhaps matching TRBD1 (6 bases). The V and J ends lost 5 bases and 1 base respectively, with 17 bases between them. This CDR3 has 15 amino acids. Germline loops: CDR1 SQVTM, CDR2 ANQGSEA. CDR3 in amino acids: CSVQTMGQSNTEAFF. For the CDR3, the DNA is TGCAGCGTTCAAACCATGGGACAATCGAACACTGAAGCTTTCTTT. Combining the CDR3 with reference TRBV29-1 and TRBJ1-1 gives the whole variable domain SAVISQKPSRDICQRGTSLTIQCQVDSQVTMMFWYRQQPGQSLTLIATANQGSEATYESGFVIDKFPISRPNLTFSTLTVSNMSPEDSSIYLCSVQTMGQSNTEAFFGQGTRLTVV.

This clonotype was counted between two and nine times. J is TRBJ2-3 and V is TRBV7-2, with D perhaps being TRBD1 or TRBD2 (5 bases each). Germline assignment: CDR1 SGHTA and CDR2 FQGNSA. Trimming removed 5 bases at V and 2 bases at J, with 11 bases between. The CDR3 is 14 amino acids. The CDR3 DNA reads TGTGCCAGCAGCCTGGGACCTTACACAGATACGCAGTATTTT. Translating gives CASSLGPYTDTQYF. Based on the CDR3 plus reference TRBV7-2 and TRBJ2-3, the full variable domain is GAGVSQSPSNKVTEKGKDVELRCDPISGHTALYWYRQSLGQGLEFLIYFQGNSAPDKSGLPSDRFSAERTGGSVSTLTIQRTQQEDSAVYLCASSLGPYTDTQYFGPGTRLTVL.

The chain recombines TRBV5-4 with TRBJ2-2, with D perhaps matching TRBD1 (5 bases). The CDR3 length is 15 residues. The V and J ends lost 4 bases and 4 bases respectively, with 14 bases between them. The V gene's germline CDR1 is SGHNT and CDR2 YYREEE (reference sequence). The CDR3 reads CASSADTKFTGELFF. The CDR3 coding sequence is TGTGCCAGCAGCGCGGACACCAAATTCACCGGGGAGCTGTTTTTT.

The chain employs TRBV7-3 and TRBJ2-1; D not resolved. The CDR3 extends over 15 amino acids. The V gene's germline CDR1 is SGHTA and CDR2 FQGTGA. The V end was cut by 0 bases, the J end by 2 bases, with 8 bases between. CDR3 bases: TGTGCCAGCAGCTTAACTCGCTCAACCTACAATGAGCAGTTCTTC. Its translation is CASSLTRSTYNEQFF.

This clonotype has more than one count but fewer than ten. The genes are TRBV4-3 and TRBJ2-5, with D unresolved. The length of the CDR3 is 15 residues. The V gene lost 0 bases and the J gene lost 4 bases, with 12 bases spanning the gap. CDR1 is LGHNA, CDR2 YSLEER, per germline. The CDR3 loop reads CASSQEGRSGETQYF. The CDR3 DNA sequence: TGCGCCAGCAGCCAAGAGGGCAGGTCCGGAGAGACCCAGTACTTC.

This clonotype occurred a few times. The chain carries TRBV20-1 and TRBJ2-7, with D perhaps TRBD2 (5 bases). The CDR3 contains 11 residues. Germline CDR1 is DFQATT and CDR2 is SNEGSKA (reference sequence). V was shortened by 3 bases and J by 5 bases, with 8 bases between the two germline ends. The CDR3 sequence: CSASIAHEQYF. The CDR3 DNA reads as TGCAGTGCTAGCATAGCGCACGAGCAGTACTTC.

This clonotype appeared a few times. The CDR3 sequence is CAWREARGGWETQYF. DNA of the CDR3: TGTGCCTGGAGGGAAGCCAGGGGGGGTTGGGAGACCCAGTACTTC. V gene TRBV30 combines with J gene TRBJ2-5; D may be TRBD1 or TRBD2 (7 bases each). Trimming shortened V by 3 bases and J by 5 bases, and 19 bases separated the two germline ends. The germline V gene has CDR1 GTSNPN and CDR2 SVGIG (reference sequence). CDR3 length: 15 residues.

The CDR3, as DNA: TGCGCCAGCAGCCAAAGTCCGGGACAGGGAAGCGAGCAGTACTTC. It specifies CASSQSPGQGSEQYF. This chain connects TRBV4-3 to TRBJ2-7; 9 bases line up with TRBD1. The V segment lost 2 bases and the J segment 6 bases; nucleotides outside the gene matches: 8. The CDR3 has 15 amino acids. The germline V gene has CDR1 LGHNA and CDR2 YSLEER.

The rearrangement uses TRBV4-1 and TRBJ1-5; perhaps TRBD1 as D (6 bases). Germline loops: CDR1 MGHRA, CDR2 YSYEKL. The CDR3 spans 18 residues. V lost 3 bases and J 6 bases, leaving 24 bases between the germline ends. In DNA, the CDR3 is TGCGCCAGCAGCCATACTAAGGGGGGGGCCAGACGAGGTCAGCCCCAGCATTTT. Its protein is CASSHTKGGARRGQPQHF.

This clonotype showed up just a few times. This sequence joins TRBV20-1 and TRBJ1-4, with D possibly being TRBD1 (5 bases). Germline V gene lookup returns CDR1 DFQATT and CDR2 SNEGSKA (reference sequence). V gave up 3 bases and J gave up 8 bases, with 25 bases separating them. The CDR3 extends over 17 amino acids. The CDR3 spells CSARVSRPGQGLEKLFF. The CDR3 DNA follows: TGCAGTGCTAGGGTTTCCCGACCGGGGCAAGGGTTGGAAAAACTGTTTTTT.